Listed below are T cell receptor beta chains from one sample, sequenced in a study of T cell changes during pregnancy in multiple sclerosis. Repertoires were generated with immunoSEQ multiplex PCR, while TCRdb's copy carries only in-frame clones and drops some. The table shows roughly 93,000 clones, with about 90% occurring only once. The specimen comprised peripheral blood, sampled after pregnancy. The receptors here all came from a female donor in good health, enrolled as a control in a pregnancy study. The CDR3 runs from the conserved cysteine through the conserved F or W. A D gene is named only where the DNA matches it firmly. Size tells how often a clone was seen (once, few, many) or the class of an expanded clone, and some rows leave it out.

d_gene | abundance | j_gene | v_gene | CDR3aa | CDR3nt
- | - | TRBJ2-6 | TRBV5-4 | CASSTGGRRSSGANVLTF | TGTGCCAGCAGCACCGGAGGTCGCAGGTCCTCTGGGGCCAACGTCCTGACTTTC
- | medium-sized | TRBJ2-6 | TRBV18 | CASSSDYTGANVLTF | TGTGCCAGCTCATCCGACTATACTGGGGCCAACGTCCTGACTTTC
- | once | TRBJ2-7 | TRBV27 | CASSLSSGTPIGQYF | TGTGCCAGCAGTTTATCCTCCGGGACTCCTATTGGGCAGTACTTC
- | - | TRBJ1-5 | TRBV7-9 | CASSRGSTQHF | TGTGCCAGCAGCCGCGGATCGACCCAGCATTTT
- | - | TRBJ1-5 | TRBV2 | CASSGGTGGANQPQHF | TGTGCCAGCAGTGGAGGGACGGGAGGGGCTAATCAGCCCCAGCATTTT
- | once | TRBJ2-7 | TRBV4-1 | CASSRTEGKSYEQYF | TGCGCCAGCAGTCGGACCGAGGGCAAATCCTACGAGCAGTACTTC
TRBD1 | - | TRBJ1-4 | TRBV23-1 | CASSHRGQGVTNEKLFF | TGCGCCAGCAGTCACCGAGGACAGGGTGTAACTAATGAAAAACTGTTTTTT
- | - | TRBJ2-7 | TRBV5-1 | CASRQPDWNYEQYF | TGCGCCAGCAGACAACCCGACTGGAACTACGAGCAGTACTTC
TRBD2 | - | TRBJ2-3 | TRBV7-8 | CASSPGARREAREDTQYF | TGTGCCAGCAGCCCAGGGGCCCGGCGGGAGGCCCGTGAAGATACGCAGTATTTT
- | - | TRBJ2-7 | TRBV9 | CASSVGGAGGSYEQYF | TGTGCCAGCAGCGTAGGAGGGGCAGGGGGGTCCTACGAGCAGTACTTC
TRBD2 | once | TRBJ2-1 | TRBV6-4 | CASSESSGRENEQFF | TGTGCCAGCAGTGAATCTAGCGGGAGGGAGAATGAGCAGTTCTTC
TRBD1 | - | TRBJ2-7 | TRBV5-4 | CASSLAADRGREQYF | TGTGCCAGCAGCTTGGCCGCGGACAGGGGGCGAGAGCAGTACTTC
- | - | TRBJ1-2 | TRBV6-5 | CASSPLGASNTF | TGTGCCAGCAGTCCCCTGGGGGCATCCAACACCTTC
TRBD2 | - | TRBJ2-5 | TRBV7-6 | CASSLWGLASQETQYF | TGTGCCAGCAGCTTATGGGGACTAGCGAGCCAAGAGACCCAGTACTTC
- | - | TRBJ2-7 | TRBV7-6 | CASSLGEYYEQYF | TGTGCCAGCAGCTTAGGAGAGTACTACGAGCAGTACTTC
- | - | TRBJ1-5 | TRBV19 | CASRRNGGDLQPQHF | TGTGCCAGTAGGAGGAACGGGGGAGACCTTCAGCCCCAGCATTTT
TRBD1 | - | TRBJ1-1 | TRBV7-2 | CASSTTGGLTEAFF | TGTGCCAGCAGCACCACAGGGGGGTTAACTGAAGCTTTCTTT
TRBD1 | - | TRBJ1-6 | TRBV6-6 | CASSQTGNNSPLHF | TGTGCCAGCAGTCAGACAGGGAATAATTCACCCCTCCACTTT
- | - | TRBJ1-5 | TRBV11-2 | CASSLGTGQPQHF | TGTGCCAGCAGCTTAGGGACGGGGCAGCCCCAGCATTTT
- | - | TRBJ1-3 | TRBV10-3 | CAIRDTGKNGNTIYF | TGTGCCATCAGAGACACAGGGAAGAATGGAAACACCATATATTTT
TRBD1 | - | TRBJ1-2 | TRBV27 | CASSLSRFGDSYGYTF | TGTGCCAGCAGTTTATCTAGGTTTGGGGACAGCTATGGCTACACCTTC
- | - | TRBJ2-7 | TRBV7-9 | CASSPGQNYEQYF | TGTGCCAGCAGCCCCGGACAGAACTACGAGCAGTACTTC
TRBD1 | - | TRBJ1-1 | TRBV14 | CASSQVDRVNTEAFF | TGTGCCAGCAGCCAAGTGGACAGGGTGAACACTGAAGCTTTCTTT
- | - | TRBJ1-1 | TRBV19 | CASSTQRDTEAFF | TGTGCCAGTAGTACGCAGCGGGACACTGAAGCTTTCTTT
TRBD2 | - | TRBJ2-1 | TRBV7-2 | CASSSLAGGLAEQFF | TGTGCCAGCAGCTCTTTAGCGGGGGGGCTGGCTGAGCAGTTCTTC
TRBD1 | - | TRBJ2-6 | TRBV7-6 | CASSPGTGVAGANVLTF | TGTGCCAGCAGCCCCGGGACAGGTGTAGCTGGGGCCAACGTCCTGACTTTC
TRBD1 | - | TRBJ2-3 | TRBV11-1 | CASSGGQGVDTQYF | TGTGCCAGCAGCGGAGGACAGGGAGTGGATACGCAGTATTTT
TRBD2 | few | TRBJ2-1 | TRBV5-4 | CASSWEGHNEQFF | TGTGCCAGCAGCTGGGAGGGCCACAATGAGCAGTTCTTC
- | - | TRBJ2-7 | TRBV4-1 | CASSQDVAYEQYF | TGCGCCAGCAGCCAAGATGTCGCGTACGAGCAGTACTTC
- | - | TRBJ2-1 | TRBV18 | CASSLPGLQLVGEQFF | TGTGCCAGCTCACTCCCGGGACTCCAACTCGTCGGTGAGCAGTTCTTC
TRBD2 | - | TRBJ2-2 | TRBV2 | CASSEQGTTNTGELFF | TGTGCCAGCAGTGAACAAGGGACTACGAACACCGGGGAGCTGTTTTTT
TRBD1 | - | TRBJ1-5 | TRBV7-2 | CASSQQGKQPQHF | TGTGCCAGCAGCCAACAGGGGAAACAGCCCCAGCATTTT
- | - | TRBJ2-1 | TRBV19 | CASSIVAALEQFF | TGTGCCAGTAGTATAGTGGCAGCGCTTGAGCAGTTCTTC
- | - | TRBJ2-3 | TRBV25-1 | CASSEYRSGGPQYF | TGTGCCAGCAGTGAATATAGGTCCGGGGGGCCGCAGTATTTT
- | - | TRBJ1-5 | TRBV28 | CASSPLLSGENQPQHF | TGTGCCAGCAGTCCTCTACTCTCAGGGGAAAATCAGCCCCAGCATTTT
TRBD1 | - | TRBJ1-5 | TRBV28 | CASSPWTGGLVGKPQHF | TGTGCCAGCAGTCCTTGGACAGGGGGCTTGGTTGGTAAGCCCCAGCATTTT
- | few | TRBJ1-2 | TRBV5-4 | CASSWGGHYGYTF | TGTGCCAGCAGCTGGGGGGGACACTATGGCTACACCTTC
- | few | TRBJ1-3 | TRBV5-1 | CASSTQGGDTIYF | TGCGCCAGCAGCACTCAGGGAGGGGACACCATATATTTT
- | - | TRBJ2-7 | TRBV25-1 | CASSEFVYEQYF | TGTGCCAGCAGTGAATTCGTCTACGAGCAGTACTTC
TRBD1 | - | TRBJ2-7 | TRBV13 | CASSPPTGVYEQYF | TGTGCCAGCAGCCCCCCGACAGGGGTCTACGAGCAGTACTTC
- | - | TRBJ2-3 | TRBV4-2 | CASSQGTIADTQYF | TGTGCCAGCAGCCAAGGGACTATCGCAGATACGCAGTATTTT
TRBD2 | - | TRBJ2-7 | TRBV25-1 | CASSVAGEQYF | TGTGCCAGCAGTGTAGCGGGCGAGCAGTACTTC
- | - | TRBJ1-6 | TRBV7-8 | CASRQQNNSPLHF | TGTGCCAGCCGGCAACAGAATAATTCACCCCTCCACTTT
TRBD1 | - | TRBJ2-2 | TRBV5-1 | CASSLGQGVNTGELFF | TGCGCCAGCAGCTTGGGACAGGGGGTCAACACCGGGGAGCTGTTTTTT
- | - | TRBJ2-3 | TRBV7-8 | CASSLAGVAGGRADTQYF | TGTGCCAGCAGCTTAGCGGGGGTCGCCGGGGGAAGGGCAGATACGCAGTATTTT
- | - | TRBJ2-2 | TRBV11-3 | CASSLEGASGELFF | TGTGCCAGCAGCTTAGAGGGGGCGTCGGGGGAGCTGTTTTTT